This paragraph covers one TCR beta chain sequence. These data originate in a study of blood T cell repertoires in COVID-19. Study as a whole: The study drew acute and convalescent COVID-19 samples from the United States, Italy and Spain.

Germline lookup yields CDR1 MDHEN and CDR2 SYDVKM. The CDR3 contains 13 residues. Trimming shortened V by 7 bases and J by 7 bases, and 16 bases separated the two germline ends. Original processing methods: Estimation of nucleated cell counts was performed using reference gene primer amplification. Sequencing used immunoSEQ multiplex PCR; TCRdb keeps in-frame clones, though not all of them. The DNA gave D and trimming, while V, J and clone size come from that table. The table shows roughly 320,000 clones, with roughly 89% occurring only once. The sample consisted of peripheral blood. This sequence joins TRBV28 and TRBJ1-2; D uncertain. This sequence was found in a woman aged 25 to 39 with COVID-19, enrolled during active disease. This chain's CDR3 is CASTPEGLRGYTF. CDR3 in DNA: TGTGCCAGCACCCCCGAGGGATTGCGTGGCTACACCTTC.